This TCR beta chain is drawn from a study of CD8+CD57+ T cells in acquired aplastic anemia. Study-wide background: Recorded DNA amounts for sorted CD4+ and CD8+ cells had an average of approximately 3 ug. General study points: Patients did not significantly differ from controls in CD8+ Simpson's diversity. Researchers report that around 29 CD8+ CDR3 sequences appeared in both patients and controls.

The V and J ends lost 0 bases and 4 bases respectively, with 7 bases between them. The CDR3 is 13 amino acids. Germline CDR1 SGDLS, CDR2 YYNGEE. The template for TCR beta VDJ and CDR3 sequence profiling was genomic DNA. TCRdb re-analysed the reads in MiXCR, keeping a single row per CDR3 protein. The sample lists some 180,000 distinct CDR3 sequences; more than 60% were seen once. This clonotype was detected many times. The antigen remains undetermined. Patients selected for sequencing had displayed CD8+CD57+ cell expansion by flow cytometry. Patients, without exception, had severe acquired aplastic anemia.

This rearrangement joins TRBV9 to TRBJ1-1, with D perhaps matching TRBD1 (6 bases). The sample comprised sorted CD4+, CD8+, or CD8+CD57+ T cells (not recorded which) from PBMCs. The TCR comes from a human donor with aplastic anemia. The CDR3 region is CASSVGGATEAFF. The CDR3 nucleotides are TGTGCCAGCAGCGTAGGGGGGGCCACTGAAGCTTTCTTT.